These 22 T cell receptor beta chains originate from one sample sequenced in a study of Ad26.COV2.S vaccination and SARS-CoV-2 variants. Described treatment: 15 to 20 received Ad26.COV2.S at low or high dose, single or two shots; about 5 received placebo; per-sample allocation not given. Sampling was performed 63 days after the first vaccine or placebo injection. The method was immunoSEQ multiplex PCR; TCRdb's version includes in-frame clones alone and lacks a portion of them. This table holds around 450,000 clones, approximately 90% found once. The material sequenced was peripheral blood, taken in a trial of Ad26.COV2.S vaccine versus placebo. The source is a person between 18 and 60 years old who received the Ad26.COV2.S COVID-19 vaccine or a placebo.

The V and J genes are TRBV11-2 and TRBJ2-1; TRBD2 matches 8 bases. The CDR3 covers 15 residues. Trimming removed 7 bases from V and 10 bases from J; junction bases left unmatched: 15. Germline CDR1 SGHAT, CDR2 FQNNGV. The CDR3 bases are TGTGCCAGCACCGACAGCGGGAGCCCTGAGTGGGAGCAGTTCTTC. It encodes CASTDSGSPEWEQFF.

This clone appeared once. The chain carries TRBV5-6 and TRBJ1-2; 8 positions agree with TRBD1. This CDR3 is built from 15 residues. In germline, CDR1 is SGHDT, CDR2 YYEEEE. Unmatched junction bases numbered 2, after V lost 1 base and J lost 0 bases. CDR3 sequence: CASSLQTGANYGYTF. The CDR3 nucleotides read TGTGCCAGCAGCTTGCAGACAGGGGCTAACTATGGCTACACCTTC.

A few counts support this clone. The chain couples TRBV21-1 to TRBJ2-7; TRBD1 was called by the table and not checked on the DNA. TRBV21-1 is designated a pseudogene. The CDR3 covers 14 residues. The CDR3 here is CASSFRDNSYEQYF. In DNA form, the CDR3 reads TGTGCCAGCAGCTTCCGGGACAACTCCTACGAGCAGTACTTC.

V usage is TRBV2 and J usage is TRBJ1-4; maybe TRBD1 (6 bases). Germline lookup yields CDR1 SNHLY and CDR2 FYNNEI. The CDR3 covers 14 residues. Trimming left V 4 bases short and J 7 bases short, with 13 bases between. CDR3 coding DNA: TGTGCCAGCAGTGTGACAGGCGGAGGTGAAAAACTGTTTTTT. Translating gives CASSVTGGGEKLFF.

The chain is built from TRBV11-2 and TRBJ2-7; TRBD2 matches 11 bases. V gave up 7 bases and J gave up 5 bases; unmatched junction bases: 10. The germline gives CDR1 SGHAT, CDR2 FQNNGV. There are 15 residues in the CDR3. DNA for the CDR3: TGTGCCAGCACCGGGACTAGCGGTCGTTATAACGAGCAGTACTTC. This sequence encodes CASTGTSGRYNEQYF.

The sample holds one count of this clone. The CDR3 is CASSYQAYEQYF. The CDR3 DNA sequence: TGTGCCAGCAGTTATCAGGCCTACGAGCAGTACTTC. V usage is TRBV6-2 or TRBV6-3 and J usage is TRBJ2-7; D is ambiguous. The length of the CDR3 is 12 residues. Germline V gene sequence: CDR1 MNHEY, CDR2 SVGEGT. V was pared by 3 bases and J by 2 bases, with 5 bases between.

A single count supports this clone. The gene calls are TRBV20-1 and TRBJ2-1; D may be TRBD2 (6 bases). Deletions cut 3 bases from V and 1 base from J, with 22 bases between. The CDR3 is made up of 18 amino acids. Looked up from germline, CDR1 is DFQATT and CDR2 is SNEGSKA (reference sequence). Here the CDR3 reads CSASLGPGLRPSYNEQFF. The CDR3 region has the DNA TGCAGTGCTAGTTTGGGCCCGGGACTCCGACCGTCCTACAATGAGCAGTTCTTC.

The chain is built from TRBV7-3 and TRBJ2-1; 9 bases map to TRBD1. Unmatched junction bases numbered 5, after V lost 5 bases and J lost 3 bases. The CDR3 is made up of 15 amino acids. The germline CDR1 and CDR2 sequences are SGHTA and FQGTGA. The CDR3 sequence is CASSNGQGSYNEQFF. CDR3 coding DNA: TGTGCCAGCAGCAACGGACAGGGGAGCTACAATGAGCAGTTCTTC. Supplemented by reference TRBV7-3 and TRBJ2-1, the full variable domain reads GAGVSQTPSNKVTEKGKYVELRCDPISGHTALYWYRQSLGQGPEFLIYFQGTGAADDSGLPNDRFFAVRPEGSVSTLKIQRTERGDSAVYLCASSNGQGSYNEQFFGPGTRLTVL.

The gene calls are TRBV4-3 and TRBJ1-2, with D maybe TRBD1 (5 bases). The CDR3 consists of 17 residues. V lost 0 bases and J lost 4, with 18 bases in between. The germline V gene encodes CDR1 LGHNA and CDR2 YSLEER. The DNA of the CDR3 is TGCGCCAGCAGCCAAGATGATAGGGGCGCCGCTTCCTATGGCTACACCTTC. It translates to CASSQDDRGAASYGYTF.

The V call is TRBV6-5, the J call TRBJ2-3; TRBD1 aligns across 8 bases. Germline V lookup: CDR1 MNHEY, CDR2 SVGAGI. V lost 8 bases to trimming and J lost 3 bases; unmatched junction nucleotides: 10. This CDR3 has 15 amino acids. CDR3 residues: CASAQGVMRTDTQYF. In nucleotides, the CDR3 is TGTGCCAGCGCACAGGGGGTCATGAGGACAGATACGCAGTATTTT.

CDR3 loop: CASSPGLAGGPPPTDTQYF. The CDR3 DNA is TGCGCCAGCAGCCCTGGATTAGCGGGAGGGCCACCTCCCACAGATACGCAGTATTTT. The rearrangement links TRBV5-1 to TRBJ2-3; 11 bases map to TRBD2. V lost 4 bases, J lost 2 bases, and 15 bases stayed unmatched. CDR1 is SGHRS, CDR2 YFSETQ, per germline. This CDR3 region has 19 residues. Combining the CDR3 with reference TRBV5-1 and TRBJ2-3 gives the whole variable domain KAGVTQTPRYLIKTRGQQVTLSCSPISGHRSVSWYQQTPGQGLQFLFEYFSETQRNKGNFPGRFSGRQFSNSRSEMNVSTLELGDSALYLCASSPGLAGGPPPTDTQYFGPGTRLTVL.

The chain carries TRBV4-3 and TRBJ2-7, with a possible D match to TRBD1 (5 bases). Trimming cost V 0 bases and J 7 bases, with 13 bases left between them. The CDR3 sequence is 14 residues long. CDR1 and CDR2 (germline): LGHNA, YSLEER. The CDR3 reads CASSQEYRPGEQYF. The CDR3, as DNA: TGCGCCAGCAGCCAAGAGTACAGGCCCGGAGAGCAGTACTTC.

The chain uses TRBV19 and TRBJ2-2, with 7 bases aligning to TRBD1. Germline V gene data show CDR1 as LNHDA and CDR2 as SQIVND (reference sequence). V dropped 6 bases and J dropped 4; count of bases not matched to a gene: 8. CDR3 length: 15 residues. In DNA, the CDR3 is TGTGCCAGTAGCACGGGACAGATTCCCACCGGGGAGCTGTTTTTT. It yields the protein CASSTGQIPTGELFF.

The V call is TRBV6-6, the J call TRBJ1-5; D may be TRBD1 (6 bases). Trimming stripped 9 bases from V and 9 bases from J, with 21 bases between. Looked up from germline, CDR1 is MNHNY and CDR2 is SVGAGI (reference sequence). This CDR3 comprises 14 residues. CDR3 residues: CASLRGLNAGPQHF. In DNA, the CDR3 is TGTGCCAGTCTGCGGGGGCTCAACGCGGGGCCCCAGCATTTT.

This clone was detected only once. This chain connects TRBV6-2 or TRBV6-3 to TRBJ2-7; 12 bases are shared with TRBD2. The J segment lost 9 bases and the V segment lost 2 bases, leaving 23 bases of the junction unmatched. Germline assignment: CDR1 MNHEY and CDR2 SVGEGT. CDR3 length: 20 residues. The CDR3 nucleotides are TGTGCCAGCAGTTACGCTCAGACTAGCGGGAGTTTGGGCGTATCGGTCGGGCAGTACTTC. Encoded protein: CASSYAQTSGSLGVSVGQYF.

This sequence joins TRBV19 and TRBJ2-7, with D tentatively TRBD1 or TRBD2 (5 bases each). Trimming stripped 3 bases from V and 4 bases from J, with 16 bases between. CDR1 is LNHDA, CDR2 SQIVND, per germline (reference sequence). This CDR3 is 15 amino acids long. CDR3 sequence: CASSIGWGTQYEQYF. CDR3 coding DNA: TGTGCCAGTAGTATCGGATGGGGGACCCAGTACGAGCAGTACTTC.

V gene TRBV11-2 combines with J gene TRBJ2-7, with 12 bases that match TRBD2. V gave up 5 bases and J gave up 2 bases; unmatched junction bases: 4. The CDR3 has 15 residues. CDR1 SGHAT and CDR2 FQNNGV come from the germline V gene. The CDR3 sequence: CASSRRTSGAYEQYF. In DNA form, the CDR3 reads TGTGCCAGCAGCCGCCGGACTAGCGGGGCCTACGAGCAGTACTTC.

The V and J genes are TRBV7-3 and TRBJ2-1; TRBD2 matches at 8 bases. The junction had 12 bases not matched to a gene; V was cut back by 5 bases and J by 6 bases. Per germline, CDR1 SGHTA and CDR2 FQGTGA. The CDR3 is 16 amino acids. The chain's CDR3 is CASSPGWSGSGNEQFF. The CDR3 region has the DNA TGTGCCAGCAGCCCTGGGTGGAGCGGGAGCGGCAATGAGCAGTTCTTC. The full variable domain, in which reference TRBV7-3 and TRBJ2-1 provide the parts outside the CDR3, is GAGVSQTPSNKVTEKGKYVELRCDPISGHTALYWYRQSLGQGPEFLIYFQGTGAADDSGLPNDRFFAVRPEGSVSTLKIQRTERGDSAVYLCASSPGWSGSGNEQFFGPGTRLTVL.

The rearrangement uses TRBV5-1 and TRBJ2-5; D call uncertain. With 0 bases removed from V and 0 bases from J, the gap between germline ends came to 9 bases. The CDR3 consists of 15 residues. Germline V lookup: CDR1 SGHRS, CDR2 YFSETQ. CDR3 sequence: CASSLGQGYQETQYF. The DNA of the CDR3 is TGCGCCAGCAGCTTGGGCCAAGGGTACCAAGAGACCCAGTACTTC.

Only one count was recorded for this clone. The chain employs TRBV10-3 and TRBJ2-4, with a possible D match to TRBD1 (6 bases). Germline values: CDR1 ENHRY, CDR2 SYGVKD. V lost 3 bases, J lost 0 bases, and 9 bases lay in between. CDR3 length equals 15 residues. CDR3 DNA sequence: TGTGCCATCAGTGACCGGACAGTAGCCAAAAACATTCAGTACTTC. Translating gives CAISDRTVAKNIQYF.

The V and J genes are TRBV7-6 and TRBJ2-1, with TRBD2 matching over 7 bases. Per the germline V gene, CDR1 is SGHVS and CDR2 is FNYEAQ. The V gene end was trimmed by 5 bases and the J gene end by 4 bases; junction bases not matched to a gene: 11. The CDR3 consists of 16 residues. The CDR3 loop reads CASSIKASGHYNEQFF. In nucleotides, the CDR3 is TGTGCCAGCAGCATAAAGGCTAGCGGACATTACAATGAGCAGTTCTTC.

The rearrangement uses TRBV10-1 and TRBJ2-7, with a possible D match to TRBD1 (5 bases). This CDR3 comprises 11 residues. The germline V gene has CDR1 WNHNN and CDR2 SYGVQD (reference sequence). Trimming removed 5 bases at V and 4 bases at J, with 6 bases between. For the CDR3, the DNA is TGCGCCAGCAGTAGGGGATACGAGCAGTACTTC. It encodes CASSRGYEQYF.